This TCR beta chain was sequenced during a study of read filtering for tumor transcriptome and immune sequencing. Study-wide results and limits: This fraction held mixed bone marrow immune cells after CD138-negative sorting.

The CDR3 is made up of 13 amino acids. V was clipped by 7 bases and J by 12 bases, with 19 bases between them. CDR1 LNHDA and CDR2 SQIVND come from the germline V gene (reference sequence). The library was built from around 0.4 ug RNA with molecular barcoded adaptors for alpha/delta and beta/gamma chains. MiXCR was run by TCRdb on the reads, yielding one entry per CDR3 protein. Of roughly 25,000 distinct CDR3 sequences in the sample, under 15% are singletons; the top ten hold about 45%. About this clonotype: Its antigen is not known.

Sequencing input: a population of CD138-negative cells sorted from bone marrow. The sequence was collected from a donor at least 40 years old with multiple myeloma. The rearrangement joins TRBV19 to TRBJ2-1; the D gene is possibly TRBD2 (5 bases). CDR3 DNA sequence: TGTGCCAGTACAACTAGTGGGAGACATGGGCAGTTCTTC. It translates to CASTTSGRHGQFF.